This TCR beta chain was observed in a study of cytomegalovirus exposure and HLA in healthy donors. The CDR3 totals 22 residues. V was cut by 2 bases and J by 5 bases, with 35 bases left in between. Germline V gives CDR1 MNHEY, CDR2 SMNVEV (reference sequence). For this clone: Its antigen remains unknown.

The PCR employed 60 Vbeta primers together with 13 Jbeta primers. Profiling relied on immunoSEQ multiplex PCR, and the TCRdb table lists in-frame clones only, not all of them. In the table there are some 150,000 clones, approximately 79% of which are singletons. General study findings and limits: The HLA-A and HLA-B alleles of most subjects were reportedly predicted accurately from TCR beta sequences. For TCR beta chains, V- and J-gene trimming was later linked to a missense DCLRE1C variant. Most CMV-associated TCR beta chains were later found to appear HLA-restricted.

The TCR sequence derives from a woman aged 45-59 years in good health and CMV-seropositive. The chain recombines TRBV27 with TRBJ2-3; D perhaps matches TRBD2 (5 bases). Input material: PBMCs. The DNA for the CDR3 is TGTGCCAGCAGTTTAATCCCAATAGGTCTAGCAGGTCGGAGGCACACACAAGATACGCAGTATTTT. Translated, it gives CASSLIPIGLAGRRHTQDTQYF.